One T cell receptor beta chain is described in this entry. Its antigen remains unknown. One junction end does not reproduce the germline sequence, and a read error may be involved. The data were produced by immunoSEQ multiplex PCR, yet TCRdb's version contains in-frame clones alone and is incomplete. The sample contains around 100,000 clones, 89% of which appear only once. The sample comes from a study of OX40 agonist ivuxolimab in advanced cancers. Study summary: Of mixed ages from about 20 to 80 and averaging roughly 64 years, the group was 65% to 85% male. General study points: CD4+ and CD8+ blood T cells expanded clonally by week 6 at 0.1 to 3.0 mg/kg.

Sample: CD4+ or CD8+ T cells sorted from blood, taken in a trial of the OX40 agonist ivuxolimab. This receptor was taken from an adult with an advanced solid tumor such as melanoma, head and neck, liver or kidney cancer.

CDR3 region: CASSLQGTGANVLTF. The CDR3 coding sequence is TGTGCCAGCAGTTTACAAGGGACTGGAGCCAACGTCCTGACTTTC. The V and J genes are TRBV28 and TRBJ2-6; tentatively, D is TRBD2 (6 bases). The germline V gene encodes CDR1 MDHEN and CDR2 SYDVKM. The CDR3 has 15 residues.